The 21 T cell receptor beta chains below all came from one sample that was sequenced in a study of cytomegalovirus exposure and HLA in healthy donors. Amplification used 60 Vbeta primers and 13 Jbeta primers. Here immunoSEQ multiplex PCR was the method, and the copy in TCRdb shows in-frame clones only, minus some. The sample includes 150,000 to 200,000 clones, 80% of them seen just once. Sequencing was carried out using PBMCs. The origin of the receptors is a woman in her 40s in good health and CMV-seronegative.

V gene TRBV30 combines with J gene TRBJ2-7; perhaps TRBD2 as D (6 bases). V was trimmed by 1 base and J by 1 base, leaving 11 bases between them. Germline V lookup: CDR1 GTSNPN, CDR2 SVGIG (reference sequence). The length of the CDR3 is 14 residues. In DNA form, the CDR3 reads TGTGCCTGGAGTGACGGGGGTAAGTCCTACGAGCAGTACTTC. Its protein is CAWSDGGKSYEQYF. The entire variable domain, with the rest obtained from reference TRBV30 and TRBJ2-7, is as follows: SQTIHQWPATLVQPVGSPLSLECTVEGTSNPNLYWYRQAAGRGLQLLFYSVGIGQISSEVPQNLSASRPQDRQFILSSKKLLLSDSGFYLCAWSDGGKSYEQYFGPGTRLTVT.

This sequence joins TRBV11-1 and TRBJ2-3; TRBD2 agrees at 12 bases. Germline loops: CDR1 SGHAT, CDR2 FQDESV (reference sequence). CDR3 length equals 15 residues. Unmatched junction bases numbered 4, after V lost 5 bases and J lost 4 bases. CDR3 in amino acids: CASSNLAGGSDTQYF. CDR3 bases: TGTGCCAGCAGCAACCTAGCGGGAGGGTCAGATACGCAGTATTTT.

The chain has TRBV29-1 and TRBJ2-2; D is uncertain. Trimming took 4 bases from V and 6 from J, leaving 9 bases between them. Germline values: CDR1 SQVTM, CDR2 ANQGSEA. The CDR3 contains 12 residues. The CDR3 loop is CSVGAFAGELFF. The CDR3 DNA is TGCAGCGTTGGGGCCTTCGCCGGGGAGCTGTTTTTT.

This rearrangement joins TRBV11-2 to TRBJ2-6, with 7 bases identical to TRBD1. This CDR3 has 15 residues. The V gene end was trimmed by 4 bases and the J gene end by 4 bases; junction bases not matched to a gene: 4. Germline assignment: CDR1 SGHAT and CDR2 FQNNGV. The CDR3 here is CASSYTGVGANVLTF. The CDR3 bases are TGTGCCAGCAGCTACACAGGGGTCGGGGCCAACGTCCTGACTTTC.

In this sample, this clone turned up a few times. This chain uses TRBV5-4 with TRBJ2-1; 9 bases match TRBD1. CDR1 and CDR2 (germline): SGHNT, YYREEE (reference sequence). V lost 4 bases, J lost 15 bases, and 8 bases stayed unmatched. The CDR3 has 12 amino acids. The CDR3 DNA is TGTGCCAGCAGCACCCGGACAGGGGAACGGTTCTTC. Amino acid sequence: CASSTRTGERFF.

The chain uses TRBV11-3 and TRBJ2-3, with 11 positions matching TRBD2. The V gene's germline CDR1 is SGHNT and CDR2 YENEEA. After removal of 4 bases from V and 6 bases from J, the junction contained 3 bases not matched to a gene. This CDR3 region has 14 residues. The DNA for the CDR3 is TGTGCCAGCAGCTCACTAGCGGGGGTGGATACGCAGTATTTT. Its protein is CASSSLAGVDTQYF.

The chain couples TRBV6-5 to TRBJ2-3; 9 nucleotides agree with TRBD2. The CDR3 is made up of 16 amino acids. Germline V lookup: CDR1 MNHEY, CDR2 SVGAGI. V trimming: 4 bases; J trimming: 1 base; junction bases outside the gene matches: 6. The CDR3: CASSSGTSMGTDTQYF. CDR3 DNA: TGTGCCAGCAGTTCCGGGACTAGCATGGGCACAGATACGCAGTATTTT.

V and J are TRBV6-6 and TRBJ2-1; 9 bases align to TRBD2. The length of the CDR3 is 15 residues. CDR1 and CDR2 from the germline V gene are MNHNY and SVGAGI (reference sequence). V was clipped by 6 bases and J by 4 bases; unmatched bases: 7. The CDR3 region is CASRDLGLAYNEQFF. The CDR3, as DNA: TGTGCCAGCAGGGATTTGGGACTAGCATACAATGAGCAGTTCTTC.

This clone is a singleton in its sample. The gene calls are TRBV9 and TRBJ1-1; D might be TRBD1 (6 bases). Between the trimmed V and J ends, which lost 2 bases and 4 bases, there was a span of 18 bases. The CDR3 totals 16 residues. CDR1 and CDR2 from the germline V gene are SGDLS and YYNGEE. The CDR3 nucleotides read TGTGCCAGCAGCGTCAGCCCGTCTACAGGGCGCACTGAAGCTTTCTTT. It translates to CASSVSPSTGRTEAFF.

On this clone: The germline gene is not matched at one end of the junction; a read error may be the cause. This chain uses TRBV30 with TRBJ2-4, with D perhaps matching TRBD1 (7 bases). Germline assignment: CDR1 GTSNPN and CDR2 SVGIG (reference sequence). This CDR3 comprises 14 residues. As DNA, the CDR3 is TGTGCCTGGAGTGTGGGCGGGACAGAAAACAGTCAGTACTTC. It translates to CAWSVGGTENSQYF. Drawing the rest from reference TRBV30 and TRBJ2-4, the complete variable domain is SQTIHQWPATLVQPVGSPLSLECTVEGTSNPNLYWYRQAAGRGLQLLFYSVGIGQISSEVPQNLSASRPQDRQFILSSKKLLLSDSGFYLCAWSVGGTENSQYFGAGTRLSVL.

This chain connects TRBV10-3 to TRBJ2-5, with D hard to call. Trimming removed 0 bases at V and 5 bases at J, with 7 bases between. The germline gives CDR1 ENHRY, CDR2 SYGVKD. This CDR3 is built from 13 residues. DNA for the CDR3: TGTGCCATCAGTGAGTCATTACAGGAGACCCAGTACTTC. Protein product: CAISESLQETQYF.

DNA of the CDR3: TGTGCCATCAGTGAGGGGCAGGACACAGATACGCAGTATTTT. This gives the protein CAISEGQDTDTQYF. The chain has TRBV10-3 and TRBJ2-3; D gene ambiguous. V was clipped by 2 bases and J by 2 bases, with 8 bases between them. Germline CDR1 ENHRY, CDR2 SYGVKD. The CDR3 covers 14 residues.

The chain combines TRBV10-3 with TRBJ2-3; TRBD1 aligns across 8 bases. After removal of 4 bases from V and 3 bases from J, the junction contained 6 bases not matched to a gene. The CDR3 is made up of 15 amino acids. Germline loops: CDR1 ENHRY, CDR2 SYGVKD. The CDR3 DNA reads TGTGCCATCAGTGGACAGGGGCTGGTGACAGATACGCAGTATTTT. It encodes CAISGQGLVTDTQYF.

The rearrangement uses TRBV19 and TRBJ1-5; no clear D. Germline assignment: CDR1 LNHDA and CDR2 SQIVND (reference sequence). With 3 bases removed from V and 0 bases from J, the gap between germline ends came to 24 bases. This CDR3 is built from 20 residues. CDR3 DNA sequence: TGTGCCAGTAGTATGAACCCGCCGACCGGATACACAGCTAGCAATCAGCCCCAGCATTTT. This sequence encodes CASSMNPPTGYTASNQPQHF.

V and J are TRBV5-4 and TRBJ2-7; TRBD1 matches at 9 bases. Germline V gene data show CDR1 as SGHNT and CDR2 as YYREEE (reference sequence). J was trimmed by 5 bases and V by 4 bases; bases with no gene match: 7. The CDR3 has 14 residues. DNA for the CDR3: TGTGCCAGCAGCCCCGGGACAGGGTCGGACGAGCAGTACTTC. This gives the protein CASSPGTGSDEQYF.

The rearrangement joins TRBV29-1 to TRBJ2-2; TRBD1 aligns across 8 bases. Germline values: CDR1 SQVTM, CDR2 ANQGSEA. V gave up 7 bases and J gave up 6 bases; unmatched junction bases: 7. The CDR3 sequence is 13 residues long. The CDR3 coding sequence is TGCAGCGCTCCGGACAGGGTTGCCGGGGAGCTGTTTTTT. Translated, it gives CSAPDRVAGELFF.

This clone has only a few counts. The chain combines TRBV18 with TRBJ2-5; 8 positions agree with TRBD2. The germline V gene encodes CDR1 KGHSH and CDR2 LQKENI. This CDR3 region has 12 residues. Trimming removed 6 bases from V and 5 bases from J; junction bases left unmatched: 2. Here the CDR3 DNA reads TGTGCCAGCTCCCGACTAGCGGAGACCCAGTACTTC. The encoded protein is CASSRLAETQYF.

The chain has TRBV27 and TRBJ1-1; the match to TRBD1 covers 8 bases. The germline V gene encodes CDR1 MNHEY and CDR2 SMNVEV (reference sequence). CDR3 length equals 14 residues. The J segment lost 1 base and the V segment lost 2 bases, leaving 0 bases of the junction unmatched. CDR3 protein: CASSLGTGNTEAFF. The CDR3 DNA sequence: TGTGCCAGCAGTTTAGGGACAGGGAACACTGAAGCTTTCTTT.

The chain couples TRBV7-9 to TRBJ2-7, with TRBD1 matching over 8 bases. CDR1 is SEHNR and CDR2 is FQNEAQ in the germline V gene (reference sequence). The CDR3 is made up of 13 amino acids. As DNA, the CDR3 is TGTTCCACCTCTACAGGGGGACCCTACGAGCAGTACTTC. Translation: CSTSTGGPYEQYF.

The genes are TRBV9 and TRBJ2-7; TRBD2 matches at 10 bases. This CDR3 comprises 15 residues. V lost 1 base, J lost 7 bases, and 8 bases stayed unmatched. Germline V gene sequence: CDR1 SGDLS, CDR2 YYNGEE. CDR3 nucleotide sequence: TGTGCCAGCAGCGTAAAAGCGGGGGGGCCTAGTGAGCAGTACTTC. As protein: CASSVKAGGPSEQYF.

The chain couples TRBV10-2 to TRBJ2-1; D uncertain. V was shortened by 5 bases and J by 0 bases, with 8 bases between the two germline ends. In germline, CDR1 is WSHSY, CDR2 SAAADI. This CDR3 spans 14 amino acids. The DNA of the CDR3 is TGCGCCAGCAGTCGTCTTATCTCCTACAATGAGCAGTTCTTC. Its protein product is CASSRLISYNEQFF.